This note documents a single T cell receptor beta chain sequence. Its specificity is not known. Presence of unique molecular identifiers characterized the TCR beta cDNA libraries. Roughly 450,000 cDNA molecules came from approximately 1 to 10 million T cells. One entry per CDR3 protein results from TCRdb running MiXCR on the PCR reads. Of about 820,000 distinct CDR3 sequences in the sample, about 53% were seen once. This entry belongs to a study of post-analysis software for immune sequencing data. Study-level background: The patients showed relapsing-remitting, secondary progressive and progressive-relapsing multiple sclerosis courses.

Study-wide results and caveats: TRBV5-6, TRBV5-1 and TRBV20-1 belonged to a set of roughly five TRBV segments that were more frequent in patients than controls. Comparison with controls showed significantly lower normalized Chao1 diversity in multiple sclerosis patients. Same-batch preparations were strongly co-clustered by F measure.

V shed 5 bases and J shed 0 bases, with 13 bases lying between them. This CDR3 comprises 15 residues. The sequenced sample consisted of blood. The rearrangement joins TRBV12-3 or TRBV12-4 to TRBJ1-1; D might be TRBD1 (5 bases). This receptor was taken from a girl between 5 and 17 years old with multiple sclerosis. CDR3 coding DNA: TGTGCCAGCAGTATTGGGGGGACCATGAACACTGAAGCTTTCTTT. Its translation: CASSIGGTMNTEAFF.